Included here is one T cell receptor beta chain sequence, with context. This specimen belongs to a study of radiotherapy plus CTLA-4 blockade in lung cancer. Repertoires were generated with immunoSEQ multiplex PCR, while TCRdb's copy carries only in-frame clones and drops some. The data hold around 78,000 clones, with under 80% observed a single time. The CDR3 sequence is 17 residues long. CDR1 is LGHNA and CDR2 is YSLEER in the germline V gene. The rearrangement joins TRBV4-3 to TRBJ2-5; weak D call: TRBD1 (6 bases). The J call is in doubt because the DNA end fits TRBJ2-7 better. The source material was peripheral blood, sampled from a patient treated with radiotherapy plus ipilimumab. The receptor comes from a human donor with non-small cell lung cancer who had a partial response to radiotherapy plus ipilimumab. Some clones in this sample may be carry-over from other donors' samples. The DNA of the CDR3 is TGCGCCAGCAGCCAAGAATCCGGTCCGGACAGCTACTACGAGCAGTACTTC. It specifies CASSQESGPDSYYEQYF.